The entry below gives a single T cell receptor (beta chain) sequence along with its context. What this receptor recognizes is not known. No base qualities exist here, and no much larger clone lies one base off it. Trimming removed 3 bases from V and 2 bases from J; the gene matches leave 2 bases unexplained. CDR1 and CDR2 (MNHEY, SMNVEV) derive from the germline V gene (reference sequence). Its CDR3 holds 14 amino acids, cysteine through phenylalanine. The retained sequence is limited to the CDR3, 42 bases, with the frame set at the first base. The sample belongs to a study of shared clonotypes between healthy human individuals (dated by TCRdb to 2020 to 2022). About the investigation overall: Three men and two women, aged 18 to 49 years, made up the cohort. To estimate repertoire size and how much clonotypes are shared between individuals, the study performed deep sequencing of blood TCR repertoires from roughly five healthy adults. To increase sequencing depth and limit assay-specific biases, TCR repertoire library preparation and sequencing were carried out by different laboratories using diverse techniques. Between about 0.8 and 9 billion PBMCs per donor were obtained by leukapheresis. Overall study outcomes, separate from this receptor: The small number of donors limited the genetic and exposure-history diversity represented. Pairwise subsampling indicated that sequencing depth was expected to affect the degree of clonotype sharing among donors. Sampling was restricted to blood, and TCR repertoires in tissues likely differ from the TCR repertoires found in blood.

TCR CDR3 regions were amplified from genomic DNA by multiplex PCR using the deep immunoSEQ assay. Extracted genomic DNA from each cell subset was spread evenly across all wells of several immunoSEQ 96-well plates, with each plate serving as a replicate. Each replicate PCR for unsorted PBMC received 250 to 300 ng genomic DNA, equal to approximately 30,000 T cell genomes. Ten immunoSEQ deep assay plates were used to sequence the unsorted PBMC genomic DNA. The purified libraries were quantified using a Qubit 3.0 fluorometer, sized with a Bioanalyzer 2100, and then quantified again using the KAPA Library Quantification kit. A separate single-read 150-cycle Illumina NextSeq 550 flow cell was used to sequence each immunoSEQ 96-well plate. In the original analysis: Because the immunoSEQ output included only junctional sequences and no quality scores, the filtering could not be the same as the filtering used for full-length reads. Sequences were annotated with PyIR, a Python wrapper for IgBLAST v1.9, and V/J genes and CDR3 were assigned using IMGT germline references. Reads with weak V/J assignments (E-value above 1e-6), missing CDR3, stop codons, out-of-frame junctions, or ambiguous translated residues were removed. V3J clonotypes were defined as sequences sharing the same inferred V gene, J gene, and CDR3 amino acid sequence. Percentage overlap between repertoires was computed as shared unique clonotypes divided by the size of the smaller repertoire. Richness of each repertoire was evaluated using RTK rarefaction, the Chao1 estimator, and Recon v2.1 estimates of unobserved clonotypes. TCRdb retrieved this table from immuneACCESS and kept in-frame rearrangements only. Not all clones are present; in checked studies, unresolved V genes account for under half, and no reason is known for the remainder. V, J and clone size reflect that table, while D and trimming were determined from the DNA. This sample holds about 490,000 clones; about 72% were observed only once. Jointly, the top ten make up about 12% of the sample.

Healthy HIV-negative adults with no recently reported acute infections or vaccinations were included as donors. Every donor was a Caucasian adult living in Nashville, Tennessee, USA. For unsorted samples, roughly 91 million PBMCs were counted, and genomic DNA was extracted using the QIAamp DNA Blood Mini kit. Blood was obtained by leukapheresis, after which PBMCs were separated by Ficoll-Histopaque density gradient centrifugation and cryopreserved in liquid nitrogen vapor phase. This receptor was identified in a woman aged 40-49 years in good health. Some clones in this sample may be carry-over from other donors' samples. The chain uses TRBV27 and TRBJ2-3, with 7 bases matching TRBD1. Sequencing used PBMCs. The CDR3 reads as follows: CASSFDRVTDTQYF. The DNA sequence is TGTGCCAGCAGTTTTGACAGGGTCACAGATACGCAGTATTTT.